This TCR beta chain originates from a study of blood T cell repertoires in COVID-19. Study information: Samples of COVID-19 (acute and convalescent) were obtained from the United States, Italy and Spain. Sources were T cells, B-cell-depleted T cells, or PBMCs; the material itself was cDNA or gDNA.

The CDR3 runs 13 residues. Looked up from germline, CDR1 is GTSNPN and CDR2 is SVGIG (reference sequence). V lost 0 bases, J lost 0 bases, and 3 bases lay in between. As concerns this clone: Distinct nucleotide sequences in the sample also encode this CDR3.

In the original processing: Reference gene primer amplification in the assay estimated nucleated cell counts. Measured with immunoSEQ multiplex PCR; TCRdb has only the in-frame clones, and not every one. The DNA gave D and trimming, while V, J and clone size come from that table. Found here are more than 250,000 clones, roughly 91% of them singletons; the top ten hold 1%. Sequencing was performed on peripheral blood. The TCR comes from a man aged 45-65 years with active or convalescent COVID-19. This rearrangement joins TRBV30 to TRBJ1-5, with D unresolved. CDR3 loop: CAWSVYSNQPQHF. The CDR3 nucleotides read TGTGCCTGGAGTGTATATAGCAATCAGCCCCAGCATTTT.